This T cell receptor beta chain was obtained from a study of T cell changes during pregnancy in multiple sclerosis. V lost 5 bases and J lost 6; bases outside the gene matches: 11. Germline V gene sequence: CDR1 SGHAT, CDR2 FQDESV (reference sequence). This CDR3 contains 17 residues. The table came from immunoSEQ multiplex PCR; TCRdb's copy has only in-frame clones and leaves some out. The sample includes around 60,000 clones, approximately 86% of them seen just once. The chain links TRBV11-1 to TRBJ2-1; 12 bases are a match to TRBD2. This specimen was peripheral blood, taken in the first trimester of pregnancy. This receptor was identified in a female donor with multiple sclerosis, enrolled in a pregnancy study. The CDR3 is CASSRTSGVRTGNEQFF. The CDR3 region has the DNA TGTGCCAGCAGCCGGACTAGCGGGGTTCGGACGGGCAATGAGCAGTTCTTC.